What follows are 18 T cell receptor beta chains derived from one specimen sequenced in a study of blood T cell repertoires in COVID-19. The method was immunoSEQ multiplex PCR; TCRdb's version includes in-frame clones alone and lacks a portion of them. The table records about 76,000 clones, roughly 84% of them present only once. Input material: peripheral blood. These receptors were collected from a man aged 55 to 70 with COVID-19, enrolled during active disease.

The CDR3 coding sequence is TGTGCCAGCAGCTTGGGACAGGGAAACAATCAGCCCCAGCATTTT. Protein product: CASSLGQGNNQPQHF. The rearrangement links TRBV5-6 to TRBJ1-5, with 7 bases fitting TRBD1. The CDR3 contains 15 residues. V was pared by 0 bases and J by 3 bases, with 3 bases of the junction left unmatched. CDR1 and CDR2 (germline): SGHDT, YYEEEE.

This clone was counted only a few times. This chain links TRBV5-6 with TRBJ2-1; D is possibly TRBD1 (5 bases). Germline-derived CDR1 and CDR2 are SGHDT and YYEEEE. This CDR3 has 14 residues. V was clipped by 3 bases and J by 5 bases, with 12 bases between them. CDR3 nucleotide sequence: TGTGCCAGCAGCTATTTTCTCAGGGACAATGAGCAGTTCTTC. Its translation: CASSYFLRDNEQFF.

The V call is TRBV29-1, the J call TRBJ1-2; 8 bases are a match to TRBD1. The CDR3 runs to 15 residues. In germline, CDR1 is SQVTM, CDR2 ANQGSEA. V was clipped by 4 bases and J by 5 bases; unmatched bases: 12. Here the CDR3 DNA reads TGCAGCGTTGGGGGGGTTGGGGACAGGTTATATGGCTACACCTTC. Translated, it gives CSVGGVGDRLYGYTF.

The chain links TRBV12-3 or TRBV12-4 to TRBJ1-4; D is undetermined. The CDR3 is 13 residues long. Trimming shortened V by 6 bases and J by 4 bases, and 9 bases separated the two germline ends. CDR3 residues: CASSRYSNEKLFF. CDR3 coding DNA: TGTGCCAGCAGCCGGTACAGTAATGAAAAACTGTTTTTT.

The chain is built from TRBV24-1 and TRBJ2-1; TRBD2 aligns across 9 bases. Germline values: CDR1 KGHDR, CDR2 SFDVKD. The CDR3 is made up of 16 amino acids. Trimming cost V 5 bases and J 5 bases; bases outside gene matches: 9. The CDR3 is CATSAIPAGGHNEQFF. The CDR3, as DNA: TGTGCCACCAGTGCCATCCCAGCGGGAGGACACAATGAGCAGTTCTTC.

The V and J genes are TRBV27 and TRBJ1-2; D is possibly TRBD1 (5 bases). V was trimmed by 7 bases and J by 2 bases, leaving 17 bases between them. The CDR3 is 15 amino acids. Germline V lookup: CDR1 MNHEY, CDR2 SMNVEV (reference sequence). The CDR3 loop is CASTNPGLPNYGYTF. The CDR3 nucleotides are TGTGCCAGCACCAACCCGGGACTTCCCAACTATGGCTACACCTTC.

V gene TRBV2 combines with J gene TRBJ1-1, with 9 bases that match TRBD1. The CDR3 totals 14 residues. V was clipped by 6 bases and J by 5 bases; unmatched bases: 7. The germline V gene encodes CDR1 SNHLY and CDR2 FYNNEI. Written as DNA, the CDR3 is TGTGCCAGCAGCACACAGGGGGCGCGAACTGAAGCTTTCTTT. It yields the protein CASSTQGARTEAFF.

J is TRBJ1-5 and V is TRBV10-3; 8 bases fit TRBD1. CDR3 length: 16 amino acids. The junction had 3 bases not matched to a gene; V was cut back by 2 bases and J by 0 bases. In germline, CDR1 is ENHRY, CDR2 SYGVKD. In DNA, the CDR3 is TGTGCCATCAGTGAGAGACAGGGGATTAGCAATCAGCCCCAGCATTTT. Amino acid sequence: CAISERQGISNQPQHF.

The V call is TRBV5-6, the J call TRBJ2-7, with D perhaps matching TRBD1 (6 bases). The germline V gene encodes CDR1 SGHDT and CDR2 YYEEEE. The germline V and J ends were trimmed by 4 bases and 3 bases, with 14 bases remaining between them. The CDR3 consists of 14 residues. The CDR3 spells CASSRGGWDYEQYF. The CDR3 DNA is TGTGCCAGCAGCCGAGGGGGTTGGGACTACGAGCAGTACTTC.

The chain is built from TRBV9 and TRBJ2-6; tentatively, D is TRBD1 (6 bases). V was shortened by 0 bases and J by 0 bases, with 7 bases between the two germline ends. Looked up from germline, CDR1 is SGDLS and CDR2 is YYNGEE. The CDR3 sequence is 16 residues long. CDR3 coding DNA: TGTGCCAGCAGCGTAGACAGGGACTCTGGGGCCAACGTCCTGACTTTC. It yields the protein CASSVDRDSGANVLTF.

The CDR3 nucleotides are TGTGCCAGCTCCGGGACAGGAGGGGTCTACAATGAGCAGTTCTTC. Translation gives CASSGTGGVYNEQFF. The rearrangement uses TRBV7-3 and TRBJ2-1, with TRBD1 matching 8 bases. The V and J ends lost 8 bases and 3 bases, in that order; junction bases with no gene match: 9. Germline V gene data show CDR1 as SGHTA and CDR2 as FQGTGA. The CDR3 runs to 15 residues.

The chain uses TRBV19 and TRBJ2-3, with 7 bases matching TRBD1. The germline V gene has CDR1 LNHDA and CDR2 SQIVND (reference sequence). CDR3 length: 15 residues. Trimming at V came to 3 bases and at J to 2 bases, leaving 5 bases not matched to a gene. CDR3 amino acids: CASSIGTAPTDTQYF. Written as DNA, the CDR3 is TGTGCCAGTAGTATTGGGACAGCCCCCACAGATACGCAGTATTTT.

This chain connects TRBV4-1 to TRBJ1-2; 8 bases are a match to TRBD1. V shed 1 base, J shed 2 bases, and the junction held 18 bases outside the gene matches. From germline, CDR1 is MGHRA and CDR2 YSYEKL. The length of the CDR3 is 20 residues. CDR3 DNA: TGCGCCAGCAGCCAAGGGGCCGCGAGGGCAGGGGGCAATAGGAACTATGGCTACACCTTC. It is translated as CASSQGAARAGGNRNYGYTF.

The genes are TRBV5-5 and TRBJ1-5; TRBD1 might be the D (5 bases). Deletions cut 1 base from V and 2 bases from J, with 10 bases between. From germline, CDR1 is SGHKS and CDR2 YYEKEE (reference sequence). There are 15 residues in the CDR3. CDR3 protein: CASSLRGEGNQPQHF. In DNA, the CDR3 is TGTGCCAGCAGCTTGCGGGGGGAAGGCAATCAGCCCCAGCATTTT.

This chain connects TRBV14 to TRBJ2-7; the D gene is possibly TRBD1 (5 bases). This CDR3 is 17 amino acids long. CDR1 is SGHDN, CDR2 FVKESK, per germline. Trimming stripped 0 bases from V and 0 bases from J, with 15 bases between. The CDR3 DNA reads TGTGCCAGCAGCCAAGAGGGTGTTCTAGGGGTCTCCTACGAGCAGTACTTC. Translating gives CASSQEGVLGVSYEQYF.

The rearrangement links TRBV7-3 to TRBJ2-1; D possibly corresponds to TRBD2 (5 bases). This CDR3 comprises 12 residues. V lost 4 bases to trimming and J lost 10 bases, with 11 bases between them. Germline loops: CDR1 SGHTA, CDR2 FQGTGA. CDR3 in amino acids: CASSSGVSEQFF. The CDR3 nucleotides are TGTGCCAGCAGCTCCGGGGTCAGCGAGCAGTTCTTC. The full variable domain, rest sourced from reference TRBV7-3 and TRBJ2-1, is GAGVSQTPSNKVTEKGKYVELRCDPISGHTALYWYRQSLGQGPEFLIYFQGTGAADDSGLPNDRFFAVRPEGSVSTLKIQRTERGDSAVYLCASSSGVSEQFFGPGTRLTVL.

The chain links TRBV7-2 to TRBJ1-4; the D gene is possibly TRBD1 (5 bases). The CDR3 length is 14 residues. In germline, CDR1 is SGHTA, CDR2 FQGNSA. V lost 6 bases, J lost 0 bases, and 8 bases lay in between. The CDR3 spells CASSRDSTNEKLFF. The CDR3 DNA is TGTGCCAGCAGTAGGGACTCAACTAATGAAAAACTGTTTTTT. The variable domain in full, with the rest retrieved from reference TRBV7-2 and TRBJ1-4, is GAGVSQSPSNKVTEKGKDVELRCDPISGHTALYWYRQSLGQGLEFLIYFQGNSAPDKSGLPSDRFSAERTGGSVSTLTIQRTQQEDSAVYLCASSRDSTNEKLFFGSGTQLSVL.

The chain links TRBV21-1 to TRBJ2-7; the tabulated D call, TRBD2, remains unverified against the DNA. TRBV21-1 is a pseudogene. The CDR3 consists of 13 residues. In DNA form, the CDR3 reads TGTGCCAGCAGCAAAGAGTGCGGGGGAAGGCAGTACTTC. Residues: CASSKECGGRQYF.